The source of this T cell receptor beta chain is a study of blood T cell repertoires in COVID-19. Whole-study context: PBMCs, B-cell-depleted T cells, or T cells were the source of the cDNA or gDNA that made up the material.

Original methodology: Amplifying reference gene primers gave estimates of nucleated cell counts. Generated by immunoSEQ multiplex PCR, the TCRdb table keeps only in-frame clones and is missing some. Clone size and the V and J calls come from that table; the DNA yielded D and trimming. The table records roughly 250,000 clones, around 84% of them present only once. V was clipped by 3 bases and J by 11 bases, with 8 bases between them. The CDR3 consists of 11 residues. The germline V gene encodes CDR1 SEHNR and CDR2 FQNEAQ (reference sequence). Assignment of participants to cohorts was predicated upon participant-reported clinical history.

The sample consisted of PBMCs or T cells enriched from blood (not recorded which). The chain is built from TRBV7-9 and TRBJ1-5; a possible D gene is TRBD1 (5 bases). The TCR originated in a woman between 50 and 59 years old who had recovered from COVID-19. This CDR3 is CASSLGGAQHF. In nucleotides, the CDR3 is TGTGCCAGCAGCTTGGGGGGGGCCCAGCATTTT. Based on the CDR3 plus reference TRBV7-9 and TRBJ1-5, the full variable domain is DTGVSQNPRHKITKRGQNVTFRCDPISEHNRLYWYRQTLGQGPEFLTYFQNEAQLEKSRLLSDRFSAERPKGSFSTLEIQRTEQGDSAMYLCASSLGGAQHFGDGTRLSIL.